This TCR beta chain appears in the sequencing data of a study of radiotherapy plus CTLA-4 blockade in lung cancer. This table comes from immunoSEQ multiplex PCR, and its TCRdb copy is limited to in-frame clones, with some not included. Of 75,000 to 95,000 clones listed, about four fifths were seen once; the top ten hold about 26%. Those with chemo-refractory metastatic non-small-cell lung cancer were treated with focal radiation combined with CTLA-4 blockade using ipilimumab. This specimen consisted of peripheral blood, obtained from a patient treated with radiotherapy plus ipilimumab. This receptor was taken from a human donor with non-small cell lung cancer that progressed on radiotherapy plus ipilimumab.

In DNA, the CDR3 is TGCAGCGTTGAATCACAGCTCGCTGAAGCTTTCTTT. This codes for CSVESQLAEAFF. This chain connects TRBV29-1 to TRBJ1-1; D unclear. CDR3 length equals 12 residues. CDR1 and CDR2 from the germline V gene are SQVTM and ANQGSEA. The V end was cut by 2 bases, the J end by 6 bases, with 10 bases between.